This T cell receptor (beta chain) originates from a study of blood T cell repertoires in COVID-19. Study context: COVID-19 samples collected from the United States, Italy and Spain covered acute and convalescent phases. T cells, B-cell-depleted T cells, or PBMCs supplied cDNA or gDNA.

While infection was still active, Seattle patients were enrolled and then followed longitudinally. In the authors' workflow: Amplification of reference gene primers provided the estimated nucleated cell counts. Assay: immunoSEQ multiplex PCR; the TCRdb copy retains only in-frame clones and omits some. Clone size and the V and J calls come from that table; the DNA yielded D and trimming. The sample contains fewer than 200,000 clones, 75% to 85% of which appear only once. Germline CDR1 SGHRS, CDR2 YFSETQ. Trimming pared 4 bases from V and 0 bases from J, leaving 7 bases between. This CDR3 spans 13 amino acids.

This receptor was identified in a woman aged 55 to 70 with COVID-19, enrolled during active disease. The sequenced sample was peripheral blood. V gene TRBV5-1 combines with J gene TRBJ1-2; no definite D call. The CDR3, as DNA: TGCGCCAGCAGCCGGGAAGCTAACTATGGCTACACCTTC. Translation gives CASSREANYGYTF.